One and the same sample provided the 12 T cell receptor beta chains below, sequenced in a study of CD4 T cells in relation to SARS-CoV-2 and coronaviruses (dated by TCRdb to 2020 to 2022). No antigen has been assigned to these receptors. CD4+ T cells from unexposed donors were collected before the COVID-19 pandemic (2011-2018). After about 9 days of culture, CD4+ T cells were isolated with the EasySep CD4+ T cell isolation kit. The library was produced with the immunoSEQ multiplex PCR assay. TCRdb's version of the immuneACCESS table is confined to in-frame rearrangements and falls short of the full clone set. An unresolved V gene accounts for under half of the shortfall where checked; the remainder is of unknown origin. The sample table shows around 20,000 clones, and roughly 66% are seen once. Jointly, the top ten make up approximately 10% of the sample. The specimen sequenced was CD4+ T cells from PBMCs, cultured in vitro. The receptors shown here come from a human donor in good health.

The V and J genes are TRBV7-8 and TRBJ2-1, with 10 bases lining up with TRBD2. Losses at the gene ends were 6 bases for V and 5 bases for J; bases not matched to a gene: 10. The CDR3 has 16 amino acids. CDR1 SGHVS and CDR2 FQNEAQ come from the germline V gene. The CDR3 DNA is TGTGCCAGCAGTCGGAGCGGGGGGGCCAAGCACAATGAGCAGTTCTTC. This gives the protein CASSRSGGAKHNEQFF.

V gene TRBV5-1 combines with J gene TRBJ2-7; D might be TRBD2 (6 bases). The CDR3 contains 14 residues. V was shortened by 5 bases and J by 2 bases, with 14 bases between the two germline ends. Germline-derived CDR1 and CDR2 are SGHRS and YFSETQ. The CDR3 coding sequence is TGCGCCAGCAGGCGGGGCAGTGATGCCTACGAGCAGTACTTC. Translation gives CASRRGSDAYEQYF.

The CDR3 region has the DNA TGTGCCAGCAGCCGAGACAGGGCCCGCTATGGCTACACCTTC. This encodes CASSRDRARYGYTF. The chain employs TRBV6-6 and TRBJ1-2; 7 bases agree with TRBD1. There are 14 residues in the CDR3. Per germline, CDR1 MNHNY and CDR2 SVGAGI (reference sequence). Germline trimming cut 6 bases from V and 4 bases from J; bases unmatched to any gene: 8.

The V call is TRBV7-2, the J call TRBJ2-1; D possibly uses TRBD1 or TRBD2 (6 bases each). V lost 5 bases and J lost 8, with 13 bases in between. This CDR3 has 13 residues. CDR1 is SGHTA, CDR2 FQGNSA, per germline. The CDR3 region is CASSPPGAHEQFF. CDR3 sequence (DNA): TGTGCCAGCAGCCCCCCGGGGGCCCATGAGCAGTTCTTC.

The rearrangement links TRBV29-1 to TRBJ2-7; TRBD2 matches 9 bases. V was pared by 7 bases and J by 5 bases, with 12 bases of the junction left unmatched. CDR1 and CDR2 from the germline V gene are SQVTM and ANQGSEA. This CDR3 is 14 amino acids long. CDR3 nucleotide sequence: TGCAGCGCCACGGGGCGGGAGGGCCTCGACGAGCAGTACTTC. This codes for CSATGREGLDEQYF.

The V gene is TRBV19, the J gene TRBJ1-2; 12 bases agree with TRBD1. The CDR3 covers 14 residues. V shed 7 bases, J shed 12 bases, and the junction held 12 bases outside the gene matches. Germline V lookup: CDR1 LNHDA, CDR2 SQIVND (reference sequence). CDR3 protein: CASTPGGTGGVNTF. The CDR3 bases are TGTGCCAGTACCCCTGGCGGGACAGGGGGCGTAAACACCTTC.

The rearrangement uses TRBV30 and TRBJ2-1; no reliable D call. This CDR3 is built from 11 residues. Germline V gene data show CDR1 as GTSNPN and CDR2 as SVGIG (reference sequence). V lost 0 bases and J lost 10, with 7 bases in between. The CDR3 sequence: CAWSVRREQFF. The CDR3 DNA is TGTGCCTGGAGTGTACGGCGGGAGCAGTTCTTC.

The J gene is TRBJ1-2, the V gene TRBV4-3; D might be TRBD1 (5 bases). Germline lookup yields CDR1 LGHNA and CDR2 YSLEER. Trimming removed 3 bases from V and 8 bases from J, with 19 bases in between. This CDR3 region has 15 residues. CDR3 sequence reads: CASSHHRAGRGGYTF. The CDR3 DNA sequence: TGCGCCAGCAGCCATCACAGAGCCGGGCGGGGCGGCTACACCTTC.

The V and J genes are TRBV7-6 and TRBJ2-3, with a possible D match to TRBD2 (5 bases). The V and J ends lost 1 base and 0 bases respectively, with 14 bases between them. Germline V gene data show CDR1 as SGHVS and CDR2 as FNYEAQ. CDR3 length: 17 amino acids. The CDR3, as DNA: TGTGCCAGCAGCTTAGGGTTCGAGGGCCTAAGCACAGATACGCAGTATTTT. Translated, it gives CASSLGFEGLSTDTQYF.

V usage is TRBV7-8 and J usage is TRBJ2-3; D possibly corresponds to TRBD2 (6 bases). The CDR3 consists of 15 residues. V gave up 4 bases and J gave up 2 bases, with 13 bases separating them. Germline lookup yields CDR1 SGHVS and CDR2 FQNEAQ. The CDR3 nucleotides are TGTGCCAGCAGCTCCCCCCCGGGGGACACAGATACGCAGTATTTT. As protein: CASSSPPGDTDTQYF.

The J gene is TRBJ2-1, the V gene TRBV19, with TRBD2 matching over 10 bases. Germline V lookup: CDR1 LNHDA, CDR2 SQIVND (reference sequence). CDR3 size: 15 residues. After removal of 5 bases from V and 10 bases from J, the junction contained 11 bases not matched to a gene. The CDR3 DNA sequence: TGTGCCAGTAGTGGAACTAGCGGGGTGCAGGGGGAGCAGTTCTTC. Protein sequence: CASSGTSGVQGEQFF. Complete variable domain (other parts from reference TRBV19 and TRBJ2-1): DGGITQSPKYLFRKEGQNVTLSCEQNLNHDAMYWYRQDPGQGLRLIYYSQIVNDFQKGDIAEGYSVSREKKESFPLTVTSAQKNPTAFYLCASSGTSGVQGEQFFGPGTRLTVL.

This clone was picked up a small number of times. This chain uses TRBV6-5 with TRBJ2-1; TRBD2 agrees at 11 bases. Germline CDR1 is MNHEY and CDR2 is SVGAGI. The CDR3 is 15 residues long. J lost 5 bases, V lost 7 bases, and 7 bases had no gene match. The CDR3 sequence: CASTHLAGGNNEQFF. CDR3 DNA sequence: TGTGCCAGCACCCACCTAGCGGGAGGTAACAATGAGCAGTTCTTC.